Following are 32 T cell receptor beta chains from one sample sequenced in a study of T-cell reconstitution after alpha-beta-depleted transplantation in children listed by TCRdb under 2016. The library relied on PCR. TCRdb records Illumina HiSeq 2500 as the sequencer. TCR library preparation used molecular barcoding, with unique molecular identifiers applied to normalize quantification of the TCRbeta repertoire. TCRdb reanalyzed the raw reads on its own, using fastp at Q25 for trimming and MiXCR for clone calling, and kept in-frame beta chains. Each CDR3 protein gets just one entry, which takes the most common genes and DNA from the rows behind it. The sample profile shows about 540,000 distinct CDR3 sequences; roughly 18% of them were found once. The ten most abundant clones make up about 3.1% of the sample. The material sequenced was PBMCs from the stem cell graft donor, taken from the stem cell graft. Source of these receptors: a human donor who donated a stem cell graft to a child with acute lymphoblastic leukemia.

Only a few counts were recorded for this clonotype. V gene TRBV3-1 combines with J gene TRBJ1-2; TRBD1 matches at 7 bases. CDR1 is LGHDT and CDR2 is YNNKEL in the germline V gene (reference sequence). This CDR3 spans 16 amino acids. The V gene end was trimmed by 1 base and the J gene end by 8 bases; junction bases not matched to a gene: 13. CDR3: CASSQATGRRLRGYTF. In DNA form, the CDR3 reads TGTGCCAGCAGCCAAGCGACAGGGAGAAGACTTCGAGGCTACACCTTC.

There are a few counts of this clonotype. The chain combines TRBV20-1 with TRBJ2-5; 7 nucleotides match TRBD2. The junction had 4 bases not matched to a gene; V was cut back by 3 bases and J by 0 bases. The CDR3 runs 14 residues. Germline CDR1 DFQATT, CDR2 SNEGSKA (reference sequence). CDR3 sequence reads: CSARGTSDQETQYF. DNA for the CDR3: TGCAGTGCTAGGGGAACTAGCGACCAAGAGACCCAGTACTTC.

V usage is TRBV28 and J usage is TRBJ2-5; TRBD1 matches 9 bases. This CDR3 comprises 16 residues. The ends lost 5 bases at V and 5 bases at J; junction bases unmatched: 12. The V gene's germline CDR1 is MDHEN and CDR2 SYDVKM. CDR3 in amino acids: CASSPRQGGHVETQYF. CDR3 nucleotide sequence: TGTGCCAGCAGTCCTCGACAGGGGGGACATGTGGAGACCCAGTACTTC.

Only one count was recorded for this clonotype. The chain uses TRBV12-3 or TRBV12-4 and TRBJ2-3; TRBD2 matches 9 bases. Trimming cost V 3 bases and J 9 bases; bases outside gene matches: 1. The CDR3 is 12 residues long. The chain's CDR3 is CASSFGTSTQYF. Here the CDR3 DNA reads TGTGCCAGCAGTTTCGGGACTAGCACGCAGTATTTT.

The chain is built from TRBV13 and TRBJ2-3, with TRBD2 identical over 7 bases. Germline V lookup: CDR1 PRHDT, CDR2 FYEKMQ (reference sequence). This CDR3 has 15 amino acids. After removal of 2 bases from V and 8 bases from J, the junction contained 10 bases not matched to a gene. The CDR3 sequence is CASSLRQRGLGTQYF. CDR3 nucleotide sequence: TGTGCCAGCAGCTTACGCCAGCGGGGCCTAGGTACGCAGTATTTT. Based on the CDR3 plus reference TRBV13 and TRBJ2-3, the full variable domain is AAGVIQSPRHLIKEKRETATLKCYPIPRHDTVYWYQQGPGQDPQFLISFYEKMQSDKGSIPDRFSAQQFSDYHSELNMSSLELGDSALYFCASSLRQRGLGTQYFGPGTRLTVL.

The chain couples TRBV7-3 to TRBJ2-1; D unresolved. V dropped 3 bases and J dropped 9 bases, with 6 bases sitting between them. Germline values: CDR1 SGHTA, CDR2 FQGTGA. The CDR3 consists of 11 residues. CDR3 in DNA: TGTGCCAGCAGCTTGCTATCTGAGCAGTTCTTC. Translation gives CASSLLSEQFF.

The chain links TRBV10-1 to TRBJ2-7; 7 bases are a match to TRBD2. CDR1 and CDR2 from the germline V gene are WNHNN and SYGVQD (reference sequence). This CDR3 contains 17 residues. Trimming at V came to 6 bases and at J to 2 bases, leaving 16 bases not matched to a gene. The CDR3 protein is CASRVHKGSSGTYEQYF. In nucleotides, the CDR3 is TGCGCCAGCAGGGTTCATAAGGGGTCTAGCGGAACCTACGAGCAGTACTTC.

Only a few counts were recorded for this clonotype. The chain links TRBV19 to TRBJ1-5, with D unresolved. The V gene lost 3 bases and the J gene lost 0 bases, with 9 bases spanning the gap. There are 15 residues in the CDR3. CDR1 is LNHDA, CDR2 SQIVND, per germline (reference sequence). CDR3 in DNA: TGTGCCAGTAGTATCAGCAGTTATAGCAATCAGCCCCAGCATTTT. It is translated as CASSISSYSNQPQHF.

This clonotype was found a few times. This sequence joins TRBV25-1 and TRBJ2-3; no reliable D call. This CDR3 spans 18 amino acids. CDR1 and CDR2 (germline): MGHDK, SYGVNS. The V gene lost 1 base and the J gene lost 0 bases, with 17 bases spanning the gap. CDR3 sequence (DNA): TGTGCCAGCAGTGAATTTGGTGGGGTCCTGCGGAGCACAGATACGCAGTATTTT. Amino acids: CASSEFGGVLRSTDTQYF.

V and J are TRBV5-1 and TRBJ2-5; 10 bases are a match to TRBD1. The V segment lost 4 bases and the J segment 2 bases; nucleotides outside the gene matches: 5. Germline V gene sequence: CDR1 SGHRS, CDR2 YFSETQ. The CDR3 covers 15 residues. CDR3 in DNA: TGCGCCAGCAGCGGCCGGGACAGGGGACAAGAGACCCAGTACTTC. Translated: CASSGRDRGQETQYF.

The chain couples TRBV15 to TRBJ2-2; 15 bases align to TRBD2. V was clipped by 8 bases and J by 7 bases; unmatched bases: 8. Per germline, CDR1 LNHNV and CDR2 YYDKDF (reference sequence). The CDR3 has 16 residues. CDR3 in DNA: TGTGCCACCGGAACTGGGACTAGCGGGAGGCACGGGGAGCTGTTTTTT. This encodes CATGTGTSGRHGELFF.

There are a few counts of this clonotype. The gene calls are TRBV4-1 and TRBJ2-1; unclear D gene. The CDR3 has 18 amino acids. The V and J ends lost 1 base and 6 bases respectively, with 22 bases between them. Germline values: CDR1 MGHRA, CDR2 YSYEKL. The CDR3 coding sequence is TGCGCCAGCAGCCAAGTTTATCTAGGTGGTTCGGACGGCAATGAGCAGTTCTTC. Translating it yields CASSQVYLGGSDGNEQFF.

This clonotype was seen a few times. The genes are TRBV7-9 and TRBJ2-7; 8 bases match TRBD1. Germline V gives CDR1 SEHNR, CDR2 FQNEAQ (reference sequence). V lost 1 base, J lost 4 bases, and 6 bases stayed unmatched. There are 15 residues in the CDR3. DNA for the CDR3: TGTGCCAGCAGCTTAGTAACAGGGGGATCGTACGAGCAGTACTTC. As protein: CASSLVTGGSYEQYF.

J is TRBJ2-1 and V is TRBV2; D is undetermined. Trimming removed 3 bases at V and 4 bases at J, with 4 bases between. This CDR3 region has 12 residues. In germline, CDR1 is SNHLY, CDR2 FYNNEI. In nucleotides, the CDR3 is TGTGCCAGCAGTGACGCGTACAATGAGCAGTTCTTC. It yields the protein CASSDAYNEQFF.

This clonotype was seen more than once but under ten times. The rearrangement joins TRBV6-5 to TRBJ2-1; D ambiguous. Between the trimmed V and J ends, which lost 4 bases and 0 bases, there was a span of 7 bases. The CDR3 runs to 14 residues. Germline CDR1 MNHEY, CDR2 SVGAGI. This chain's CDR3 is CASSSAFSYNEQFF. The CDR3 DNA follows: TGTGCCAGCAGTTCAGCTTTCTCCTACAATGAGCAGTTCTTC.

The chain uses TRBV7-9 and TRBJ1-6; D is uncertain. Per the germline V gene, CDR1 is SEHNR and CDR2 is FQNEAQ (reference sequence). This CDR3 region has 13 residues. The germline V and J ends were trimmed by 4 bases and 13 bases, with 14 bases remaining between them. The CDR3 reads CASSSQEEFPLHF. The DNA of the CDR3 is TGTGCCAGCAGCTCTCAGGAGGAGTTTCCCCTCCACTTT.

The rearrangement uses TRBV6-4 and TRBJ2-3; D call uncertain. V gave up 2 bases and J gave up 10 bases, with 10 bases separating them. Germline CDR1 reads MRHNA; CDR2 reads SNTAGT. The CDR3 is made up of 12 amino acids. CDR3 residues: CASSDPPLAQYF. CDR3 nucleotides: TGTGCCAGCAGTGACCCTCCCCTGGCGCAGTATTTT.

The V gene is TRBV7-9, the J gene TRBJ1-2; TRBD1 matches at 7 bases. Germline V lookup: CDR1 SEHNR, CDR2 FQNEAQ (reference sequence). Trimming took 4 bases from V and 5 from J; bases not matched to a gene: 4. There are 13 residues in the CDR3. Written as DNA, the CDR3 is TGTGCCAGCAGCTCCCGACAGGGATATGGCTACACCTTC. Encoded protein: CASSSRQGYGYTF. Variable domain in full (rest from reference TRBV7-9 and TRBJ1-2): DTGVSQNPRHKITKRGQNVTFRCDPISEHNRLYWYRQTLGQGPEFLTYFQNEAQLEKSRLLSDRFSAERPKGSFSTLEIQRTEQGDSAMYLCASSSRQGYGYTFGSGTRLTVV.

The CDR3 DNA reads TGTGCCAGCAGTGGGAAGTACAGCTCCTACAATGAGCAGTTCTTC. This codes for CASSGKYSSYNEQFF. V is TRBV27 and J is TRBJ2-1; D remains unclear. The CDR3 totals 15 residues. V was shortened by 5 bases and J by 0 bases, with 11 bases between the two germline ends. Per the germline V gene, CDR1 is MNHEY and CDR2 is SMNVEV (reference sequence).

This clonotype was recorded a few times. The chain recombines TRBV5-1 with TRBJ2-3; D may be TRBD1 or TRBD2 (5 bases each). The length of the CDR3 is 16 residues. With 1 base removed from V and 0 bases from J, the gap between germline ends came to 12 bases. CDR1 is SGHRS and CDR2 is YFSETQ in the germline V gene. CDR3 region: CASSLISGTSTDTQYF. The CDR3 DNA reads as TGCGCCAGCAGCTTGATATCCGGGACCAGCACAGATACGCAGTATTTT.

This clonotype was observed a handful of times. The chain employs TRBV12-3 or TRBV12-4 and TRBJ2-1; either TRBD1 or TRBD2 may fit D (5 bases each). The CDR3 length is 14 residues. V was cut by 5 bases and J by 9 bases, with 17 bases left in between. CDR3 loop: CASSTQGATTEQFF. The CDR3 nucleotides are TGTGCCAGCAGTACTCAGGGAGCCACCACTGAGCAGTTCTTC.

The chain recombines TRBV12-3 or TRBV12-4 with TRBJ1-4, with 7 bases fitting TRBD1. The CDR3 runs to 16 residues. J gave up 0 bases and V 7 bases, and 8 bases lay outside the gene matches. Here the CDR3 reads CASTDRDPATNEKLFF. In nucleotides, the CDR3 is TGTGCCAGCACCGACAGGGACCCTGCAACTAATGAAAAACTGTTTTTT.

This clonotype came up a few times. J is TRBJ2-7 and V is TRBV5-1, with a weak D call TRBD1 (8 bases). The CDR3 runs 17 residues. From germline, CDR1 is SGHRS and CDR2 YFSETQ. Trimming left V 2 bases short and J 5 bases short, with 23 bases between. In DNA, the CDR3 is TGCGCCAGCAGCTTCCATCGCTCGGGAGGACAGGGCCACGAGCAGTACTTC. Its translation: CASSFHRSGGQGHEQYF. Using reference TRBV5-1 and TRBJ2-7 for the parts outside the CDR3, the full variable domain is KAGVTQTPRYLIKTRGQQVTLSCSPISGHRSVSWYQQTPGQGLQFLFEYFSETQRNKGNFPGRFSGRQFSNSRSEMNVSTLELGDSALYLCASSFHRSGGQGHEQYFGPGTRLTVT.

At least ten counts were recorded for this clonotype. At one end the junction does not follow the germline gene, possibly because of a read error. The rearrangement joins TRBV4-1 to TRBJ1-1; TRBD1 aligns across 7 bases. The V gene's germline CDR1 is MGHRA and CDR2 YSYEKL. The CDR3 runs to 13 residues. The DNA of the CDR3 is TGTGCCAGCAGCCAGGGGGGCAACACTGAAGCTTTCTTT. Its protein is CASSQGGNTEAFF.

This clonotype was counted between two and nine times. The rearrangement links TRBV5-1 to TRBJ2-2, with a possible D match to TRBD2 (5 bases). V was trimmed by 4 bases and J by 0 bases, leaving 16 bases between them. The CDR3 contains 17 residues. The germline gives CDR1 SGHRS, CDR2 YFSETQ. The CDR3 reads CASSPTTKTSNTGELFF. For the CDR3, the DNA is TGCGCCAGCAGCCCGACTACAAAGACTTCGAACACCGGGGAGCTGTTTTTT.

V is TRBV20-1 and J is TRBJ2-1; TRBD2 is a possible D gene (5 bases). The germline CDR1 and CDR2 sequences are DFQATT and SNEGSKA (reference sequence). The CDR3 is 13 amino acids. Trimming took off 0 bases at V and 6 bases at J, with 9 bases between the two ends. CDR3 nucleotide sequence: TGCAGTGCTAGAGATGGACTCCTCAATGAGCAGTTCTTC. Translating it yields CSARDGLLNEQFF.

This chain connects TRBV20-1 to TRBJ2-7; tentatively, D is TRBD2 (5 bases). The CDR3 runs 15 residues. Trimming pared 0 bases from V and 3 bases from J, leaving 15 bases between. Germline V gene data show CDR1 as DFQATT and CDR2 as SNEGSKA (reference sequence). The CDR3, as DNA: TGCAGTGCTAGAGATAGGAGCGGTACTGACTACGAGCAGTACTTC. Amino acid sequence: CSARDRSGTDYEQYF.

The V gene is TRBV25-1, the J gene TRBJ2-4; the D gene could be TRBD1 or TRBD2 (5 bases each). The CDR3 is 14 amino acids. Germline V CDR1 and CDR2: MGHDK, SYGVNS. Trimming cost V 10 bases and J 4 bases, with 17 bases left between them. The CDR3 sequence is CATRTERGKNIQYF. The CDR3 DNA is TGTGCCACCCGGACGGAGAGGGGTAAAAACATTCAGTACTTC. Full variable domain (remainder filled in from reference TRBV25-1 and TRBJ2-4): EADIYQTPRYLVIGTGKKITLECSQTMGHDKMYWYQQDPGMELHLIHYSYGVNSTEKGDLSSESTVSRIRTEHFPLTLESARPSHTSQYLCATRTERGKNIQYFGAGTRLSVL.

The sample holds a few counts of this clonotype. This chain links TRBV21-1 with TRBJ2-3; the tabulated D call, TRBD2, remains unverified against the DNA. TRBV21-1 is flagged as a pseudogene. The CDR3 spans 16 residues. For the CDR3, the DNA is TGTGCCAGCAGCAAAATCCATAGCGGGAGGAGAGATACGCAGTATTTT. Amino acids: CASSKIHSGRRDTQYF.

This clonotype was observed a few times. V gene TRBV5-1 combines with J gene TRBJ2-7; D may be TRBD1 (6 bases). Germline V gives CDR1 SGHRS, CDR2 YFSETQ. Trimming cost V 3 bases and J 5 bases, with 27 bases left between them. This CDR3 is 18 amino acids long. The CDR3 sequence is CASSSQTSGTKKGDEQYF. CDR3 nucleotide sequence: TGCGCCAGCAGCTCTCAGACCTCCGGGACCAAAAAGGGGGACGAGCAGTACTTC.

This clonotype was seen more than once but under ten times. The genes are TRBV27 and TRBJ2-7, with TRBD1 matching 9 bases. CDR3 length: 14 amino acids. Germline V gene sequence: CDR1 MNHEY, CDR2 SMNVEV (reference sequence). V lost 7 bases, J lost 1 base, and 5 bases stayed unmatched. Here the CDR3 reads CASTRDRVSYEQYF. CDR3 bases: TGTGCCAGCACCAGGGACAGGGTATCCTACGAGCAGTACTTC.

This clonotype was picked up a small number of times. The rearrangement uses TRBV7-3 and TRBJ2-2; 9 nucleotides match TRBD2. J lost 4 bases, V lost 5 bases, and 5 bases had no gene match. Per germline, CDR1 SGHTA and CDR2 FQGTGA. This CDR3 has 15 amino acids. CDR3: CASSVAGALTGELFF. In DNA, the CDR3 is TGTGCCAGCAGCGTAGCGGGAGCCCTCACCGGGGAGCTGTTTTTT.